This T cell receptor (beta chain) was recovered during a study of cytomegalovirus exposure and HLA in healthy donors. Study conclusions and caveats: The presence/absence work took it that sequencing depth was about the same across donors. Highest at DRB1 and lowest at HLA-C, TCR association rates differed among HLA loci in a later analysis.

V was clipped by 6 bases and J by 4 bases; unmatched bases: 11. CDR3 length equals 16 residues. CDR1 and CDR2 from the germline V gene are LNHDA and SQIVND (reference sequence). PCR employed 60 Vbeta and 13 Jbeta primers. Profiled with immunoSEQ multiplex PCR; TCRdb holds only in-frame clones, not every one. The repertoire holds roughly 180,000 clones, approximately 81% seen once, with 1% in the top ten. About this clone: Its specificity is unknown.

V and J are TRBV19 and TRBJ2-5, with 10 nucleotides matching TRBD1. Sequences were obtained from PBMCs. The TCR originated in a boy aged 2 to 10 in good health and CMV-seronegative. CDR3: CASSNLPGQGTETQYF. The DNA of the CDR3 is TGTGCCAGTAGCAATCTCCCGGGACAGGGGACAGAGACCCAGTACTTC.